This section outlines one T cell receptor beta chain sequence together with its context. The data originate from a study of blood T cell repertoires in COVID-19. The table came from immunoSEQ multiplex PCR; TCRdb's copy has only in-frame clones and leaves some out. Of roughly 36,000 clones in the sample, around 80% were seen once. Trimming removed 1 base at V and 1 base at J, with 13 bases between. The CDR3 length is 16 residues. The germline V gene has CDR1 SGHTA and CDR2 FQGNSA. This rearrangement joins TRBV7-2 to TRBJ1-1; D gene ambiguous. The source of this sequence is a human donor in a cohort sampled during active COVID-19. The sample was peripheral blood. The CDR3 here is CASSLVGSRPNTEAFF. The CDR3 DNA sequence: TGTGCCAGCAGCTTAGTAGGGAGCAGGCCGAACACTGAAGCTTTCTTT.